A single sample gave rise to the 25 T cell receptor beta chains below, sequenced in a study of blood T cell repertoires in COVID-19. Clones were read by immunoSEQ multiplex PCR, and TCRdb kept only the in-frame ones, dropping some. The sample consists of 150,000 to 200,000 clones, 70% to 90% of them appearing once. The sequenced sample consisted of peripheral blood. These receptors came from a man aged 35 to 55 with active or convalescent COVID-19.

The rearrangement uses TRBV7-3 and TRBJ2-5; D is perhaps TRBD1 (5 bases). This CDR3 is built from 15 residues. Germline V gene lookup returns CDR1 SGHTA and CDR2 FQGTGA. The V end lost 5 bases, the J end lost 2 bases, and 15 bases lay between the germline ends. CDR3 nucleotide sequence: TGTGCCAGCAGCCCAACGGGTAGGGGACAAGAGACCCAGTACTTC. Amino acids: CASSPTGRGQETQYF. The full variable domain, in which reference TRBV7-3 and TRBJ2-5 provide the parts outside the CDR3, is GAGVSQTPSNKVTEKGKYVELRCDPISGHTALYWYRQSLGQGPEFLIYFQGTGAADDSGLPNDRFFAVRPEGSVSTLKIQRTERGDSAVYLCASSPTGRGQETQYFGPGTRLLVL.

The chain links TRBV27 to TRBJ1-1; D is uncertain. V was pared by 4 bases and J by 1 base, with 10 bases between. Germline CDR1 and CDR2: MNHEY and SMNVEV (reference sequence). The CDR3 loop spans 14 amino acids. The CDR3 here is CASSWARENTEAFF. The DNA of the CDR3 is TGTGCCAGCAGTTGGGCTCGGGAGAACACTGAAGCTTTCTTT.

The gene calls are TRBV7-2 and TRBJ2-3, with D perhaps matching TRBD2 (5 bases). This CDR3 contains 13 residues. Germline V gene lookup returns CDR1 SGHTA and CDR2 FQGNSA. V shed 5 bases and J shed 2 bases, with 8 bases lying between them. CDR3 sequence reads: CASSPDFTDTQYF. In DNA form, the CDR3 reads TGTGCCAGCAGCCCGGACTTCACAGATACGCAGTATTTT.

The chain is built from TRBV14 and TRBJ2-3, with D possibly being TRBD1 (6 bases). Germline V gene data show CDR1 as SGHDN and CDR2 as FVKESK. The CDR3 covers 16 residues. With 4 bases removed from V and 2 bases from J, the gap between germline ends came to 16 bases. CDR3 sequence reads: CASSRDDRSLTDTQYF. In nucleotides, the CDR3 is TGTGCCAGCAGCCGAGACGACAGGTCCCTCACAGATACGCAGTATTTT.

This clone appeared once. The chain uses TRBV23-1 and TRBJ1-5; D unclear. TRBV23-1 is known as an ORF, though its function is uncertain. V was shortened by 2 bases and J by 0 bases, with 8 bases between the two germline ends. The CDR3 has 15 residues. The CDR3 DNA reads TGCGCCAGCAGTCAAAAAGAGCTTAGCAATCAGCCCCAGCATTTT. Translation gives CASSQKELSNQPQHF.

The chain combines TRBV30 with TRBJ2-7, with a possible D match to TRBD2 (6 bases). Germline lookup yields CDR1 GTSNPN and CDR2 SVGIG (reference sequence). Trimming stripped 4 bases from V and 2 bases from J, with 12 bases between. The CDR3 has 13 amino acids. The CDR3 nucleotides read TGTGCCTGGAAACTAGCTGGTACCTACGAGCAGTACTTC. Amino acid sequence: CAWKLAGTYEQYF. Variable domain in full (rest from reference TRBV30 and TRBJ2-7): SQTIHQWPATLVQPVGSPLSLECTVEGTSNPNLYWYRQAAGRGLQLLFYSVGIGQISSEVPQNLSASRPQDRQFILSSKKLLLSDSGFYLCAWKLAGTYEQYFGPGTRLTVT.

CDR3 amino acids: CASSLPGTGNTIYF. DNA for the CDR3: TGTGCCAGCAGTTTACCAGGAACTGGAAACACCATATATTTT. The V call is TRBV28, the J call TRBJ1-3; D remains ambiguous. Germline V gives CDR1 MDHEN, CDR2 SYDVKM. Trimming removed 2 bases from V and 2 bases from J, with 7 bases in between. This CDR3 has 14 residues.

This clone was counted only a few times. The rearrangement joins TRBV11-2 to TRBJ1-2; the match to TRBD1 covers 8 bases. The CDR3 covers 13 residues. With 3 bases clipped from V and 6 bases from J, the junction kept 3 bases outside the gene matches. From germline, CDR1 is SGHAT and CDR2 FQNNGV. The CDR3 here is CASSLDRVNGYTF. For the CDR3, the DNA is TGTGCCAGCAGCTTGGACAGGGTGAATGGCTACACCTTC.

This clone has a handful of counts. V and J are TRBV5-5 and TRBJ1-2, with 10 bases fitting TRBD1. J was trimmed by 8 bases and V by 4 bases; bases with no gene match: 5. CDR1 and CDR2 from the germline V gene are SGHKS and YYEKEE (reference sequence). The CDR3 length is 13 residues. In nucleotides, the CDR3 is TGTGCCAGCAGCGACGGACAGGGGGTCGGCTACACCTTC. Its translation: CASSDGQGVGYTF.

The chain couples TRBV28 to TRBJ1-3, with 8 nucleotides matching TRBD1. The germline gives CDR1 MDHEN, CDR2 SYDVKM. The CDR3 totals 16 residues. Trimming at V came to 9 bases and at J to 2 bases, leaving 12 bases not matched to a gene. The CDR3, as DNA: TGTGCCAGAATCGCTGGGGACAGGTCCACTGGAAACACCATATATTTT. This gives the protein CARIAGDRSTGNTIYF. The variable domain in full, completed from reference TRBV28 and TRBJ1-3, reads DVKVTQSSRYLVKRTGEKVFLECVQDMDHENMFWYRQDPGLGLRLIYFSYDVKMKEKGDIPEGYSVSREKKERFSLILESASTNQTSMYLCARIAGDRSTGNTIYFGEGSWLTVV.

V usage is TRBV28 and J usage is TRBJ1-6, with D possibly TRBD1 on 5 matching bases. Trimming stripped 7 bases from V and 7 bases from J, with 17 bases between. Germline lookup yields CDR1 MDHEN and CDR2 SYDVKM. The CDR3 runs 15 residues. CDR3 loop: CASIPPGGENSPLHF. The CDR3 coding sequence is TGTGCCAGCATCCCCCCCGGGGGAGAGAATTCACCCCTCCACTTT.

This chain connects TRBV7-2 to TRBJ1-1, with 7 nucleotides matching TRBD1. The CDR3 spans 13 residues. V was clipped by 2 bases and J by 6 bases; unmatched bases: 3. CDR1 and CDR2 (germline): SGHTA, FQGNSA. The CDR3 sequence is CASSLIDRAEAFF. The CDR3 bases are TGTGCCAGCAGCTTAATAGACAGGGCTGAAGCTTTCTTT.

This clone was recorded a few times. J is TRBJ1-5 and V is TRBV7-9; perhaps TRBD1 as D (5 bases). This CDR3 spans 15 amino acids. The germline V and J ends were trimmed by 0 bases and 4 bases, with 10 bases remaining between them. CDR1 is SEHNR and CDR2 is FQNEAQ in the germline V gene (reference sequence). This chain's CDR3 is CASSLAGVGNQPQHF. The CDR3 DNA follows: TGTGCCAGCAGCTTAGCAGGGGTCGGGAATCAGCCCCAGCATTTT.

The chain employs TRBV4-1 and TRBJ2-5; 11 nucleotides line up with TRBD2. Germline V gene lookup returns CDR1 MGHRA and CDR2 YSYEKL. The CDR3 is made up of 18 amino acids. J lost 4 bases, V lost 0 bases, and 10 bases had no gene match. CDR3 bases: TGCGCCAGCAGCCAAGAAGGGTTAGCGGGGGGGCCTGGAGAGACCCAGTACTTC. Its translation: CASSQEGLAGGPGETQYF.

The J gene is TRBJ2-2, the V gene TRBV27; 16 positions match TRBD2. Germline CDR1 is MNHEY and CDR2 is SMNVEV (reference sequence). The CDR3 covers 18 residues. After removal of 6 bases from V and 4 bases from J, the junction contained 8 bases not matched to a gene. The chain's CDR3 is CASRPGLAGGLGTGELFF. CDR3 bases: TGTGCCAGCAGACCGGGACTAGCGGGGGGGCTAGGCACCGGGGAGCTGTTTTTT.

This CDR3 is CASSLYRGDEKLFF. The CDR3 DNA sequence: TGTGCCAGCAGCTTATACAGGGGTGATGAAAAACTGTTTTTT. The J gene is TRBJ1-4, the V gene TRBV11-3; the match to TRBD1 covers 7 bases. CDR3 length equals 14 residues. Germline-derived CDR1 and CDR2 are SGHNT and YENEEA. The V gene end was trimmed by 2 bases and the J gene end by 6 bases; junction bases not matched to a gene: 3. Complete variable domain (other parts from reference TRBV11-3 and TRBJ1-4): EAGVVQSPRYKIIEKKQPVAFWCNPISGHNTLYWYLQNLGQGPELLIRYENEEAVDDSQLPKDRFSAERLKGVDSTLKIQPAELGDSAVYLCASSLYRGDEKLFFGSGTQLSVL.

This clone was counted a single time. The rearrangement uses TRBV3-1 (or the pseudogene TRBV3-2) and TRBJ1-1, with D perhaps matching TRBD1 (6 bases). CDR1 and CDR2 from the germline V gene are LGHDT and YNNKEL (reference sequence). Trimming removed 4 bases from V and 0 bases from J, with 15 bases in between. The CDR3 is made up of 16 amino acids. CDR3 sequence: CASSREHRELNTEAFF. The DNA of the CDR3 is TGTGCCAGCAGCCGCGAACACAGGGAATTGAACACTGAAGCTTTCTTT.

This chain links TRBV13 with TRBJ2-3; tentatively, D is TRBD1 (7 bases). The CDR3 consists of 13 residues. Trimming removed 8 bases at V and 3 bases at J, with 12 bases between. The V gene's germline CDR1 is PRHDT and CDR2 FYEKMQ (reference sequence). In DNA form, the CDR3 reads TGTGCCAGCGGGCAGGGGGGAACAGATACGCAGTATTTT. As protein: CASGQGGTDTQYF.

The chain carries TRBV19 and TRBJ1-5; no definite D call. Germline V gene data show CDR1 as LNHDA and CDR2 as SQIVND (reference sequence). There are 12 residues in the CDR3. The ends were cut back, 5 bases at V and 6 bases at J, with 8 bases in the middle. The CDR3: CASSYMAQPQHF. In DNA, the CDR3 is TGTGCCAGTAGTTATATGGCTCAGCCCCAGCATTTT.

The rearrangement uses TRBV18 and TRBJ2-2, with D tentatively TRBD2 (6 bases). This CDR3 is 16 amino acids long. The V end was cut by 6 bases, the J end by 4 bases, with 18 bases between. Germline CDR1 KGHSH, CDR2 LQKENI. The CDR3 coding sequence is TGTGCCAGCTCCCACTCGACTAGTGGTCTCACCGGGGAGCTGTTTTTT. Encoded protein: CASSHSTSGLTGELFF. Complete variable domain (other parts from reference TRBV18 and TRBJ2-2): NAGVMQNPRHLVRRRGQEARLRCSPMKGHSHVYWYRQLPEEGLKFMVYLQKENIIDESGMPKERFSAEFPKEGPSILRIQQVVRGDSAAYFCASSHSTSGLTGELFFGEGSRLTVL.

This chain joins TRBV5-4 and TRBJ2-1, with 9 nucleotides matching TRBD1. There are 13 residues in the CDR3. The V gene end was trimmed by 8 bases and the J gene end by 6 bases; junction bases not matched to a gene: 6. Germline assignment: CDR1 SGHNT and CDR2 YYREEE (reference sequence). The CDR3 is CASPGQGGNEQFF. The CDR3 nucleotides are TGTGCCAGTCCGGGACAGGGAGGCAATGAGCAGTTCTTC.

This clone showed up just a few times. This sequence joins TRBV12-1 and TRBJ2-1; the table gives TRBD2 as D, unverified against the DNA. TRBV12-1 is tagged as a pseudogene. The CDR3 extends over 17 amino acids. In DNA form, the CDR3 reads TGTGCCAGCAGCTTTGGTGCTGAAGCGGGGGGCGTCAATGAGCAGTTCTTC. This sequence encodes CASSFGAEAGGVNEQFF.

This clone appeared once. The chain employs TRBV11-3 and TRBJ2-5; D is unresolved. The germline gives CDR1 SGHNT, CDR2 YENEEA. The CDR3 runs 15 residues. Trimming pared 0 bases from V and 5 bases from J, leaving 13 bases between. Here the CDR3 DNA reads TGTGCCAGCAGCTTAGATGGGTTAGCTGGCGAGACCCAGTACTTC. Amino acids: CASSLDGLAGETQYF.

DNA for the CDR3: TGTGCCAGCAGCCTCCAGTGGGAGAGCTACACCTTC. Residues: CASSLQWESYTF. The V call is TRBV11-3, the J call TRBJ1-2; no clear D. The germline V gene encodes CDR1 SGHNT and CDR2 YENEEA. This CDR3 region has 12 residues. The ends were cut back, 5 bases at V and 9 bases at J, with 13 bases in the middle.

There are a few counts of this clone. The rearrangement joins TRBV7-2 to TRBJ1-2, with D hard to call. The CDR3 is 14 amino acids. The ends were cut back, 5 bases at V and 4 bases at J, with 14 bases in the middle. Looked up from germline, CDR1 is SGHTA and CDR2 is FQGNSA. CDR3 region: CASSPVTHSYGYTF. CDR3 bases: TGTGCCAGCAGCCCTGTGACACATTCCTATGGCTACACCTTC.